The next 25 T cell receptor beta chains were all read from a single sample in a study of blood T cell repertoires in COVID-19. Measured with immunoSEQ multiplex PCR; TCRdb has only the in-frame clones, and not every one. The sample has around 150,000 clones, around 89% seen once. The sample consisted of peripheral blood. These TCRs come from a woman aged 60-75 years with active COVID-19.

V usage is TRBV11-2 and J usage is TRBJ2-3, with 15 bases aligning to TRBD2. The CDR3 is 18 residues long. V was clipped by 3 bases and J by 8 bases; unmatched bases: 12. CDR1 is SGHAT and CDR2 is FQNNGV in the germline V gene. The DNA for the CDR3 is TGTGCCAGCAGCTTGTATTACACCGGGACTAGCGGGAGGAGTACGCAGTATTTT. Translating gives CASSLYYTGTSGRSTQYF.

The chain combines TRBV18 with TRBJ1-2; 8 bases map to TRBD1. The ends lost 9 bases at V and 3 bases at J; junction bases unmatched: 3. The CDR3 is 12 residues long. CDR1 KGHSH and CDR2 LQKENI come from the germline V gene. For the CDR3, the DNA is TGTGCCAGTCAGGGGGCAGACTATGGCTACACCTTC. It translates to CASQGADYGYTF.

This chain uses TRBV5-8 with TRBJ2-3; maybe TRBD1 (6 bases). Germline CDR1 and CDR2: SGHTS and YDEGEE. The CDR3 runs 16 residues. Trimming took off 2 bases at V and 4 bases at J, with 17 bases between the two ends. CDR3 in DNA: TGTGCCAGCAGCTTTTCGCCAGGGGCCATCGCAGATACGCAGTATTTT. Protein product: CASSFSPGAIADTQYF.

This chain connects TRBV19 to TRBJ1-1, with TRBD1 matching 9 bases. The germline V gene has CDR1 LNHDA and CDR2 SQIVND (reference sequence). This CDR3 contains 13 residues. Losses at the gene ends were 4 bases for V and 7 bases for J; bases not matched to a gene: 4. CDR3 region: CASSRDREGEAFF. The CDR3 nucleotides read TGTGCCAGTAGTAGGGACAGGGAGGGTGAAGCTTTCTTT.

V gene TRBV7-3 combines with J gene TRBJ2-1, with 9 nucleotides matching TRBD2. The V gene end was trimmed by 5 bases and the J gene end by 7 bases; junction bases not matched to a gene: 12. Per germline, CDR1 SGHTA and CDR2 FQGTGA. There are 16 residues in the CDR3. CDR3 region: CASSPDRGRALNEQFF. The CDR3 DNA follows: TGTGCCAGCAGCCCAGACCGCGGGAGGGCCTTGAATGAGCAGTTCTTC.

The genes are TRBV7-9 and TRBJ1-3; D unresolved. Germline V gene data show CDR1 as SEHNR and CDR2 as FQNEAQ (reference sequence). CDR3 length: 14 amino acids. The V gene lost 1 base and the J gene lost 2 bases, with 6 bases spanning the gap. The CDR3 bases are TGTGCCAGCAGCTTAGGGAGTGCTGGAAACACCATATATTTT. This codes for CASSLGSAGNTIYF.

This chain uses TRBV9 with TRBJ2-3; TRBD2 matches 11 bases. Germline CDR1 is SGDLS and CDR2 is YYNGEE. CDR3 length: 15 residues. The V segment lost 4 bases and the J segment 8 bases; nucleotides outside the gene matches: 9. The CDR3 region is CASSHVTSGSGTQYF. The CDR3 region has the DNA TGTGCCAGCAGCCATGTAACTAGCGGGAGTGGTACGCAGTATTTT.

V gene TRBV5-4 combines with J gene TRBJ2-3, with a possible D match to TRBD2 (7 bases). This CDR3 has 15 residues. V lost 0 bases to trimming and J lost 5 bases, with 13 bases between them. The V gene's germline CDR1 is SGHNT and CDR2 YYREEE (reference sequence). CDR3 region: CASSLGQGRGDTQYF. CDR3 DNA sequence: TGTGCCAGCAGCTTGGGCCAGGGGAGGGGAGATACGCAGTATTTT.

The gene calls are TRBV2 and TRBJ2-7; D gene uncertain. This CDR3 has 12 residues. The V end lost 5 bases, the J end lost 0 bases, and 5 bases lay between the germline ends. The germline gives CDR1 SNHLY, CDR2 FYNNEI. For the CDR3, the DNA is TGTGCCAGCAGTTCAGGCTCCTACGAGCAGTACTTC. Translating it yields CASSSGSYEQYF.

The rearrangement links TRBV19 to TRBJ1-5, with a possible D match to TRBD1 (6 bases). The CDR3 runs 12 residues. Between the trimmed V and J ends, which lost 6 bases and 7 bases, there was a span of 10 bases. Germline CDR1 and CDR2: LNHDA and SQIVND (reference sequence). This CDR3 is CASSLQGQPQHF. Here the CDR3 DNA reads TGTGCCAGTAGCCTACAGGGACAGCCCCAGCATTTT.

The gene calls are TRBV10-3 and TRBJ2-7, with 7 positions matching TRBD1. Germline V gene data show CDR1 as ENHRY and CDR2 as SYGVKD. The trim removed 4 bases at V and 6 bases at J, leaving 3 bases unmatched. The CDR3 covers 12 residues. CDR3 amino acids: CAISGTGVEQYF. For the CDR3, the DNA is TGTGCCATCAGTGGAACAGGGGTCGAGCAGTACTTC.

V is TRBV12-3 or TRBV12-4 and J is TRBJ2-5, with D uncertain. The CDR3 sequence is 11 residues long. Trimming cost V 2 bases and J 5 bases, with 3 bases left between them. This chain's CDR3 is CASSLYETQYF. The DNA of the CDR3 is TGTGCCAGCAGTTTATATGAGACCCAGTACTTC.

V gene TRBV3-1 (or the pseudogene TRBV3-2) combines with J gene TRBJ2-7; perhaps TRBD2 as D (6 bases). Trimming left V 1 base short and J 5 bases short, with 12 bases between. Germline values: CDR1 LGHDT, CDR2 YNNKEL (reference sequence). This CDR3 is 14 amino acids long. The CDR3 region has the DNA TGTGCCAGCAGCCAAGCCGGCCTAGCGAACGAGCAGTACTTC. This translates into CASSQAGLANEQYF.

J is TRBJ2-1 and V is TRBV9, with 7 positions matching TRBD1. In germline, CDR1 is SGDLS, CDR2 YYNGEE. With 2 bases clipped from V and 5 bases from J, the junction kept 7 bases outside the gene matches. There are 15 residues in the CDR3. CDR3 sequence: CASSVLTGSDNEQFF. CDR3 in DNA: TGTGCCAGCAGCGTCCTGACAGGGTCGGACAATGAGCAGTTCTTC.

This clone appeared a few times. This chain's CDR3 is CASTNSGNPYEQYF. For the CDR3, the DNA is TGCGCCAGCACCAATTCAGGGAATCCCTACGAGCAGTACTTC. The rearrangement links TRBV5-1 to TRBJ2-7, with a possible D match to TRBD1 (5 bases). V lost 6 bases and J 2 bases, leaving 15 bases between the germline ends. Germline V gives CDR1 SGHRS, CDR2 YFSETQ. The CDR3 runs to 14 residues.

CDR3 loop: CATSRDTYSETQYF. CDR3 in DNA: TGTGCCACCAGCAGAGATACGTACTCCGAGACCCAGTACTTC. V is TRBV15 and J is TRBJ2-5; D is uncertain. The CDR3 totals 14 residues. Between the trimmed V and J ends, which lost 0 bases and 5 bases, there was a span of 10 bases. CDR1 is LNHNV, CDR2 YYDKDF, per germline (reference sequence).

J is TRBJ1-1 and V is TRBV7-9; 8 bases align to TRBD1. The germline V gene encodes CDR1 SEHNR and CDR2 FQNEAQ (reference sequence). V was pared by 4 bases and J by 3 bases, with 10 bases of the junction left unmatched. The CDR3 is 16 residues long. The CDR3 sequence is CASSSRQQGDHTEAFF. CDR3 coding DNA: TGTGCCAGCAGCTCGCGACAACAGGGGGACCACACTGAAGCTTTCTTT.

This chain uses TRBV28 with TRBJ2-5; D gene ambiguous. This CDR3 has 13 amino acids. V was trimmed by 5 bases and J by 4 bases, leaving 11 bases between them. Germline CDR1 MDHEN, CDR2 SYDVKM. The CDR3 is CASSRPGTETQYF. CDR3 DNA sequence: TGTGCCAGCAGTCGCCCCGGTACAGAGACCCAGTACTTC.

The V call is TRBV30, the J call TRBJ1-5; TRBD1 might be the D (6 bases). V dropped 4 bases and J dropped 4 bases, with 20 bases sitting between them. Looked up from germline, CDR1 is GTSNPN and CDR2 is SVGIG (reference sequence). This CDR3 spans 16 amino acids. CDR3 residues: CAWTPLGQGWNQPQHF. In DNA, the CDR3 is TGTGCCTGGACCCCGTTAGGGCAGGGGTGGAATCAGCCCCAGCATTTT.

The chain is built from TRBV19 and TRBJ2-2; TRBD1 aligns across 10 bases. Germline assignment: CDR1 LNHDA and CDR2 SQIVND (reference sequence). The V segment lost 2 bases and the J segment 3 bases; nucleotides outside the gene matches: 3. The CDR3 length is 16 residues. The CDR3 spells CASSITDRGHTGELFF. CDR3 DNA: TGTGCCAGTAGTATAACCGACAGGGGGCACACCGGGGAGCTGTTTTTT. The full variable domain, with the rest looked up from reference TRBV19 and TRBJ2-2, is DGGITQSPKYLFRKEGQNVTLSCEQNLNHDAMYWYRQDPGQGLRLIYYSQIVNDFQKGDIAEGYSVSREKKESFPLTVTSAQKNPTAFYLCASSITDRGHTGELFFGEGSRLTVL.

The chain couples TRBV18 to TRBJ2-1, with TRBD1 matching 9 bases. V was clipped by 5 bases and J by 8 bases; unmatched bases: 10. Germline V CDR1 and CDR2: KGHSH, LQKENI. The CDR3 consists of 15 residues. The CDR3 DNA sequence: TGTGCCAGCTCATCGACCGGGACAGGGTCCGATGAGCAGTTCTTC. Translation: CASSSTGTGSDEQFF.

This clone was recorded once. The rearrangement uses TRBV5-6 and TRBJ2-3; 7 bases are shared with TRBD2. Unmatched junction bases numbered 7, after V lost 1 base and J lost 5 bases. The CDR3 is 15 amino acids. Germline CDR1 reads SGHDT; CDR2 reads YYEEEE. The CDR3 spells CASSLRAGVGDTQYF. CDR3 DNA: TGTGCCAGCAGCTTGAGGGCGGGAGTGGGAGATACGCAGTATTTT.

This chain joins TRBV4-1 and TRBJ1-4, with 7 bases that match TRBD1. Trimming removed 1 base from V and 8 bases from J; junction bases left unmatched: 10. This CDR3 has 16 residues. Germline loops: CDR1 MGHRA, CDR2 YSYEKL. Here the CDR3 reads CASSQGRDSFPEKLFF. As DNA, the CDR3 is TGCGCCAGCAGCCAAGGGCGGGACAGCTTTCCCGAAAAACTGTTTTTT.

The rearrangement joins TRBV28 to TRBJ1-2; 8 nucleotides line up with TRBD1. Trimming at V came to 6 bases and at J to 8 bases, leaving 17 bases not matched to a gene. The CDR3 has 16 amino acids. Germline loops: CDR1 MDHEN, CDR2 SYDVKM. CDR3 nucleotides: TGTGCCAGCAGGTCCGGGACAGGCCGTTTATCCCGGGGCTACACCTTC. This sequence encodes CASRSGTGRLSRGYTF.

The CDR3 spells CASVTKKSTLRDIYEQYF. The CDR3 DNA reads as TGTGCCAGCGTAACGAAGAAATCGACGCTGCGGGATATTTACGAGCAGTACTTC. This sequence joins TRBV21-1 and TRBJ2-7; whether TRBD2, the table's D call, matches the DNA was not checked. TRBV21-1 is tagged as a pseudogene. The CDR3 sequence is 18 residues long.